These T cell receptor beta chains were read from a single sample in a study of blood T cell repertoires in COVID-19. TCRdb's table, derived via immunoSEQ multiplex PCR, lists solely in-frame clones and lacks some. This sample yields around 300,000 clones, of which around 88% are seen a single time; approximately 1.8% belongs to the top ten. The specimen was peripheral blood. The receptors here all came from a woman in her thirties with COVID-19, enrolled during active disease. CDR3s include the opening cysteine and the closing phenylalanine or tryptophan. D genes are given only for firm matches. Clone size is given for some rows only: seen once, a few or many times, or a class if the clone is expanded.

>-|-|TRBJ2-5|TRBV27
TGTGCCAGCAGTCTGAGGGTTGGAGAGACCCAGTACTTC
CASSLRVGETQYF
>-|TRBD1|TRBJ1-4|TRBV27
TGTGCCAGCACCATCCGGGACAGGCGTGAAAAACTGTTTTTT
CASTIRDRREKLFF
>-|-|TRBJ2-5|TRBV19
TGTGCCAGTAGTCAGGGTTTCCAAGAGACCCAGTACTTC
CASSQGFQETQYF
>-|-|TRBJ2-1|TRBV10-3
TGTGCCATCAGCGAGCCCGGTGAGCAGTTCTTC
CAISEPGEQFF
>-|TRBD1|TRBJ1-1|TRBV2
TGTGCCAGCAGTCGGGACAGGGGGGAGAGCACTGAAGCTTTCTTT
CASSRDRGESTEAFF
>-|-|TRBJ1-1|TRBV6-1
TGTGCCAGCAGTGATCGCGGGGCTGAAGCTTTCTTT
CASSDRGAEAFF
>-|TRBD2|TRBJ2-5|TRBV19
TGTGCCACCCAGACTAGCGGGGAAGAGACCCAGTACTTC
CATQTSGEETQYF
>-|-|TRBJ2-1|TRBV4-2
TGTGCCAGCAGCCAAGACCAGTCTCTCGGGGGCTCCTACAATGAGCAGTTCTTC
CASSQDQSLGGSYNEQFF
>-|TRBD1|TRBJ2-7|TRBV14
TGTGCCAGCAGCCAAGATACAGGGGGGTACGAGCAGTACTTC
CASSQDTGGYEQYF
>-|-|TRBJ2-1|TRBV4-1
TGCGCCAGCAGCCAGGGCCCGGGGGGCGCAGGCAATGAGCAGTTCTTC
CASSQGPGGAGNEQFF
>once|-|TRBJ1-1|TRBV5-4
TGTGCCAGCAGCCTGGGGAGGGCCCCTGAAGCTTTCTTT
CASSLGRAPEAFF
>-|-|TRBJ2-3|TRBV2
TGTGCCAGCAGTGTTGAGCAGGGCGGTGATACGCAGTATTTT
CASSVEQGGDTQYF
>-|-|TRBJ2-3|TRBV21-1
TGTGCCAGCAGCAAATGGGGCGCAGGGAAGTTACAACCCTCTAGATCTTCAGTATCAGATACGCAGTATTTT
CASSKWGAGKLQPSRSSVSDTQYF
>-|TRBD2|TRBJ2-1|TRBV9
TGTGCCAGCAGCGTAGACCCTAGCGGGGGGGCCAGGGAGCAGTTCTTC
CASSVDPSGGAREQFF
>-|TRBD2|TRBJ2-1|TRBV6-5
TGTGCCAGCAGCACTAGCGGGGCGACTTACAATGAGCAGTTCTTC
CASSTSGATYNEQFF
>few|TRBD2|TRBJ2-1|TRBV6-4
TGTGCCAGCAGTGACTCGAACAGCGGGGGGGGCTACAATGAGCAGTTCTTC
CASSDSNSGGGYNEQFF
>-|-|TRBJ1-5|TRBV6-1
TGTGCCAGCAGTGAAGTGGCAGGGCCCCAGCATTTT
CASSEVAGPQHF
>-|-|TRBJ1-1|TRBV29-1
TGCAGCGGACGCCGCGGGGTCACTGAAGCTTTCTTT
CSGRRGVTEAFF
>-|TRBD2|TRBJ2-5|TRBV7-6
TGTGCCAGCAGCAAAGAGGGGACTAGTCAAGAGACCCAGTACTTC
CASSKEGTSQETQYF
>once|TRBD1|TRBJ1-2|TRBV6-5
TGTGCCAGCAGAACAACCGGGACAGGGAGGCTAGGCTACACCTTC
CASRTTGTGRLGYTF
>-|-|TRBJ1-1|TRBV7-9
TGTGCCAGCAGCCCCCACGCACCATGGGGGGGAACTGAAGCTTTCTTT
CASSPHAPWGGTEAFF
>-|TRBD1|TRBJ2-3|TRBV2
TGCCCCAGCAAGCCCGAACAGGGGGCTGCTTTCACAGATACGCAGTATTTT
CPSKPEQGAAFTDTQYF
>once|TRBD1|TRBJ1-6|TRBV6-2/TRBV6-3
TGTGCCAGCAGTTCTCCGGGACAGGGAAATTCACCCCTCCACTTT
CASSSPGQGNSPLHF
>-|-|TRBJ2-4|TRBV18
TGTGCCAGCTCACCACCGGGAGGTACGGGCAAAAACATTCAGTACTTC
CASSPPGGTGKNIQYF
>-|TRBD2|TRBJ2-3|TRBV5-1
TGCGCCAGCAGCTTAGCGGGGGGCACAGATACGCAGTATTTT
CASSLAGGTDTQYF
>-|-|TRBJ1-1|TRBV7-2
TGTGCCAGCAGCTTAGGAAGCGGAATGAACACTGAAGCTTTCTTT
CASSLGSGMNTEAFF
>-|TRBD1|TRBJ1-1|TRBV29-1
TGCAGCGTTGAGACAGGGGAGAGGACTGAAGCTTTCTTT
CSVETGERTEAFF
>-|-|TRBJ2-1|TRBV12-5
TGTGCTAGTGGTTTGGACATCTACAATGAGCAGTTCTTC
CASGLDIYNEQFF
>-|-|TRBJ1-6|TRBV4-1
TGCGCCAGCAGCCATGCGGGGAGGTCACCCCTCCACTTT
CASSHAGRSPLHF
>-|TRBD2|TRBJ2-2|TRBV5-1
TGCGCCAGCGGGCTAGCGGGGCACGGGACCGGGGAGCTGTTTTTT
CASGLAGHGTGELFF
>-|-|TRBJ2-3|TRBV2
TGTGCCAGCAGTGAAATCAGGGTTACAGATACGCAGTATTTT
CASSEIRVTDTQYF
>-|-|TRBJ2-2|TRBV19
TGTGCCAGTAGTATAGAAGCGGGGAACACCGGGGAGCTGTTTTTT
CASSIEAGNTGELFF
>once|TRBD1|TRBJ2-1|TRBV19
TGTGCCAGTATGGGACAGGGATACAATGAGCAGTTCTTC
CASMGQGYNEQFF
>once|TRBD1|TRBJ1-2|TRBV12-3/TRBV12-4
TGTGCCAGCAGTATTACAGGGGGTGATGGCTACACCTTC
CASSITGGDGYTF
>-|-|TRBJ2-2|TRBV5-4
TGTGCCAGCGCCCGAGGGCTAGGAGGGGACCCGAACACCGGGGAGCTGTTTTTT
CASARGLGGDPNTGELFF
>-|-|TRBJ1-1|TRBV2
TGTGCCAGCAGTAGGGGGTGGGGCACTGAAGCTTTCTTT
CASSRGWGTEAFF
>-|TRBD2|TRBJ2-5|TRBV2
TGTGCCAGCAGTGCTAGCGGGGGCCCCCAAGAGACCCAGTACTTC
CASSASGGPQETQYF
>-|TRBD2|TRBJ2-3|TRBV7-6
TGTGCCAGCAGCTTAACGGGGGGGCCTATGCAGTATTTT
CASSLTGGPMQYF
>-|-|TRBJ1-3|TRBV11-3
TGTGCCAGCAGCCCACAGGGCTTCTCTGGAAACACCATATATTTT
CASSPQGFSGNTIYF
>-|TRBD1|TRBJ1-1|TRBV6-2/TRBV6-3
TGTGCCAGCAGTTACTCCCGACAGGGTAGGGTGAACACTGAAGCTTTCTTT
CASSYSRQGRVNTEAFF
>-|TRBD1|TRBJ1-3|TRBV30
TGTGCCTGGAGGCCCGGACAGGATAGAAAAAGGGGAAACACCATATATTTT
CAWRPGQDRKRGNTIYF
>-|TRBD1|TRBJ1-3|TRBV3-1/TRBV3-2
TGTGCCAGCAGCCTCGCCCGACAGGGGCTCTCTGGAAACACCATATATTTT
CASSLARQGLSGNTIYF
>-|TRBD1|TRBJ2-7|TRBV4-3
TGCGCCAGCAGCCAACAGGCAGGGACAGGCTCCTACGAGCAGTACTTC
CASSQQAGTGSYEQYF
>-|-|TRBJ2-5|TRBV7-9
TGTGCCAGCAGCTCACAGACCGAGACCCAGTACTTC
CASSSQTETQYF